These T cell receptor beta chains were read from a single sample in a study of blood T cell repertoires in COVID-19. Data came from immunoSEQ multiplex PCR; TCRdb stores just in-frame clones and leaves some out. Of about 310,000 clones listed, roughly 87% were seen once; the top ten hold about 8.9%. The specimen sequenced was PBMCs or T cells enriched from blood (not recorded which). The receptors shown here come from a woman between 18 and 30 years old who had recovered from COVID-19. Both conserved end residues are part of each CDR3. The D gene is left open where the match is weak. The size of a clone is reported for some rows only, either as once, few or many, or as a class for expanded clones.

d_call: TRBD1
j_call: TRBJ1-3
v_call: TRBV5-5
clone_size: NA
cdr3_nt: TGTGCCAGCAGCCCGACAGGGAGCTCTGGAAACACCATATATTTT
cdr3_aa: CASSPTGSSGNTIYF

d_call: NA
j_call: TRBJ1-2
v_call: TRBV3-1/TRBV3-2
clone_size: NA
cdr3_nt: TGTGCCAGCAGCCATGCCGACGGGGGGCCCGGGGGCTACACCTTC
cdr3_aa: CASSHADGGPGGYTF

d_call: NA
j_call: TRBJ1-3
v_call: TRBV19
clone_size: NA
cdr3_nt: TGTGCCAGTACCATAAATCCAGGTTATGGAAACACCATATATTTT
cdr3_aa: CASTINPGYGNTIYF

d_call: NA
j_call: TRBJ1-5
v_call: TRBV5-6
clone_size: few
cdr3_nt: TGTGCCAGCAGCTTGGGAGCCGTGGATCAGCCCCAGCATTTT
cdr3_aa: CASSLGAVDQPQHF

d_call: TRBD2
j_call: TRBJ2-4
v_call: TRBV6-2/TRBV6-3
clone_size: few
cdr3_nt: TGTGCCAGCAGTTACCTAGCGGGAGCGACGGTAGCCAAAAACATTCAGTACTTC
cdr3_aa: CASSYLAGATVAKNIQYF

d_call: TRBD1
j_call: TRBJ1-2
v_call: TRBV10-3
clone_size: NA
cdr3_nt: TGTGCCATCAGTGCCAGGACAGGGGGCTATGGCTACACCTTC
cdr3_aa: CAISARTGGYGYTF

d_call: NA
j_call: TRBJ1-3
v_call: TRBV5-1
clone_size: NA
cdr3_nt: TGCGCCAGCAGCTTGGGGGGCAGGCGAGGTGGAAACACCATATATTTT
cdr3_aa: CASSLGGRRGGNTIYF

d_call: NA
j_call: TRBJ1-1
v_call: TRBV27
clone_size: NA
cdr3_nt: TGTGCCAGCAATGGTTTCCTCAGGGAAGGGGGAAACACTGAAGCTTTCTTT
cdr3_aa: CASNGFLREGGNTEAFF

d_call: TRBD2
j_call: TRBJ2-1
v_call: TRBV5-4
clone_size: NA
cdr3_nt: TGTGCCAGCAGCTTGGTTTCGGGAGGGGCCTACAATGAGCAGTTCTTC
cdr3_aa: CASSLVSGGAYNEQFF

d_call: NA
j_call: TRBJ1-5
v_call: TRBV7-9
clone_size: NA
cdr3_nt: TGTGCCAGCAGCTTAAACGGGGTTAGCAATCAGCCCCAGCATTTT
cdr3_aa: CASSLNGVSNQPQHF

d_call: NA
j_call: TRBJ1-1
v_call: TRBV27
clone_size: NA
cdr3_nt: TGTGCCAGCAGTTTATTAGGAGGGGCCGGGTTGAACTTT
cdr3_aa: CASSLLGGAGLNF

d_call: NA
j_call: TRBJ1-6
v_call: TRBV28
clone_size: once
cdr3_nt: TGTGCCAGCAGTTTGGTAGGTCCAAGCGGCACTAATTCACCCCTCCACTTT
cdr3_aa: CASSLVGPSGTNSPLHF

d_call: TRBD2
j_call: TRBJ2-7
v_call: TRBV5-1
clone_size: NA
cdr3_nt: TGCGCCAGCAGCTTGGACCGAGCGGGAGGCTCCTACGAGCAGTACTTC
cdr3_aa: CASSLDRAGGSYEQYF

d_call: TRBD1
j_call: TRBJ2-1
v_call: TRBV2
clone_size: NA
cdr3_nt: TGTGCCAGCAGGCCCCGGGACAGACACTACAATGAGCAGTTCTTC
cdr3_aa: CASRPRDRHYNEQFF

d_call: NA
j_call: TRBJ1-3
v_call: TRBV5-3
clone_size: NA
cdr3_nt: TGTGCCAGAAGCTTGGCTCTCAGGGGCCTATCCGGAAACACCATATATTTT
cdr3_aa: CARSLALRGLSGNTIYF

d_call: NA
j_call: TRBJ2-7
v_call: TRBV27
clone_size: NA
cdr3_nt: TGTGCCAGCAGTCTGTTAAGGGGCGAGCAGTACTTC
cdr3_aa: CASSLLRGEQYF

d_call: NA
j_call: TRBJ2-6
v_call: TRBV28
clone_size: NA
cdr3_nt: TGTGCCAGCAGTAGATACGGGGGCTCTGGGGCCAACGTCCTGACTTTC
cdr3_aa: CASSRYGGSGANVLTF

d_call: TRBD2
j_call: TRBJ2-1
v_call: TRBV6-1
clone_size: NA
cdr3_nt: TGTGCCAGCAGTGACGGCGGGGGGGCATCTAATGAGCAGTTCTTC
cdr3_aa: CASSDGGGASNEQFF

d_call: NA
j_call: TRBJ1-3
v_call: TRBV9
clone_size: NA
cdr3_nt: TGTGCCAGCAGCCCCTCGGGGAGGGACGTGGGAAACACCATATATTTT
cdr3_aa: CASSPSGRDVGNTIYF

d_call: TRBD1
j_call: TRBJ2-2
v_call: TRBV6-5
clone_size: NA
cdr3_nt: TGTGCCATGACAGGGGGCGCGGGCGGGGAGCTGTTTTTT
cdr3_aa: CAMTGGAGGELFF

d_call: NA
j_call: TRBJ1-5
v_call: TRBV27
clone_size: NA
cdr3_nt: TGTGCCAGCAGTCACTACGATAGCAATCAGCCCCAGCATTTT
cdr3_aa: CASSHYDSNQPQHF

d_call: NA
j_call: TRBJ1-1
v_call: TRBV12-3/TRBV12-4
clone_size: NA
cdr3_nt: TGTGCCAGCAGCCGTGACAAATACACTGAAGCTTTCTTT
cdr3_aa: CASSRDKYTEAFF

d_call: NA
j_call: TRBJ2-1
v_call: TRBV7-2
clone_size: NA
cdr3_nt: TGTGCCAGCAGCCCAACCCCTACTTACAATGAGCAGTTCTTC
cdr3_aa: CASSPTPTYNEQFF